A selection of T cell receptor beta chains follows, all from one sample in a study of CD8 T cells in Susac syndrome. Via MiXCR, TCRdb re-called the immunoSEQ multiplex PCR reads, giving one row per CDR3 protein. The table records 150,000 to 200,000 distinct CDR3 sequences, 94% of them present only once. Input material: CD4+ T cells from PBMCs. The receptors come from a human donor with multiple sclerosis. Each CDR3 is given with its conserved first and last residue. Some rows have no size entry. The others give once, few or many, or a class for an expanded clone.

clone_size	v_call	j_call	cdr3_aa
.	TRBV12-3/TRBV12-4	TRBJ1-5	CASSLQASGNQPQHF
.	TRBV29-1	TRBJ2-5	CSVGNGRQETQYF
.	TRBV2	TRBJ2-2	CASSVGGSGELFF
.	TRBV3-1	TRBJ1-1	CASSQGQGRTEAFF
.	TRBV11-2	TRBJ2-5	CASSPRLAAQETQYF
.	TRBV25-1	TRBJ2-7	CASSHPGRLPIPPPYEQYF
.	TRBV5-1	TRBJ1-1	CASSLAPANTEAFF
.	TRBV24-1	TRBJ1-5	CATSDKGTGSREGQPQHF
.	TRBV5-1	TRBJ2-1	CASSSDGQMKSEQFF
.	TRBV14	TRBJ1-5	CASSQYRDQPQHF
.	TRBV7-9	TRBJ1-2	CASSLGALGYTF
.	TRBV2	TRBJ2-7	CASSEARGPGPWQYF
.	TRBV2	TRBJ1-1	CASSDSSNTEAFF
.	TRBV3-1	TRBJ1-2	CASSPADPYGYTF
.	TRBV3-1	TRBJ2-7	CASENRGVYEQYF
.	TRBV7-8	TRBJ2-7	CASSLGGREAYEQYF
once	TRBV9	TRBJ1-5	CASSPSTGRNQPQHF
.	TRBV27	TRBJ2-5	CASSLSGDVTQYF
.	TRBV5-6	TRBJ2-7	CASSGGPAGAYEQYF
.	TRBV25-1	TRBJ2-1	CASKGTPRNEQFF
.	TRBV30	TRBJ1-1	CAERTGVNTEAFF
few	TRBV29-1	TRBJ1-5	CSVMTGNQPQHF
.	TRBV7-3	TRBJ1-1	CASSLDGHTNTEAFF
.	TRBV5-1	TRBJ2-3	CASSPKSGTGTDTQYF
.	TRBV29-1	TRBJ1-1	CSVERRGTNTEAFF
once	TRBV9	TRBJ2-1	CASSVVNDNEQFF
.	TRBV28	TRBJ1-2	CASSLLASGYTF
.	TRBV5-6	TRBJ1-3	CASSWRSGNTIYF
.	TRBV11-1	TRBJ1-1	CASSLSWGALNTEAFF
.	TRBV6-5	TRBJ2-2	CASSYLATDGELFF
.	TRBV7-2	TRBJ2-1	CASSPRTSGRGLQFF
.	TRBV7-2	TRBJ2-7	CASSFYDEQYF
.	TRBV5-4	TRBJ2-3	CASSSKTGTDTQYF
once	TRBV4-1	TRBJ2-5	CASSNPTGTRSKTQYF
once	TRBV29-1	TRBJ1-2	CSVEGDRDGYTF
.	TRBV28	TRBJ2-7	CASRSSSSYEQYF
.	TRBV30	TRBJ1-5	CAWSERGNQPQHF
.	TRBV18	TRBJ1-2	CVSGGANYGYTF
.	TRBV27	TRBJ1-2	CASSWWGSLGYTF